Many counts were recorded for the clone carrying this T cell receptor (beta chain). The antigen remains unidentified. This sample is drawn from a study of T cells after yellow fever vaccination. Germline-derived CDR1 and CDR2 are SGDLS and YYNGEE. V dropped 0 bases and J dropped 1 base, with 9 bases sitting between them. CDR3 length equals 15 residues. A process of 5'RACE template switching, which added a universal primer site and UMIs, was used to make TCR cDNA. Using its own MiXCR run on the 5' RACE reads, TCRdb lists one record per CDR3 protein. Of tens of thousands of distinct CDR3 sequences listed, roughly 7.4% were seen once; the top ten hold around 28%. Study-wide results and limits: Contaminants from the bulk population, in the form of abundant clonotypes, could be found in FACS-sorted repertoires.

The sequence derives from a man aged 18 to 30 who received the YFV17D yellow fever vaccine. The chain recombines TRBV9 with TRBJ2-3; tentative D call: TRBD2 (6 bases). The sample consisted of CD8+ T cells sorted from PBMCs, taken around 15 days after the first yellow fever vaccination. This CDR3 is CASSVGRGGTDTQYF. In DNA form, the CDR3 reads TGTGCCAGCAGCGTAGGTCGCGGGGGCACAGATACGCAGTATTTT.